This T cell receptor (beta chain) was sequenced for a study of T cell responses to AZD1222 COVID-19 vaccine. Profiling relied on immunoSEQ multiplex PCR, and the TCRdb table lists in-frame clones only, not all of them. The data hold under 150,000 clones, with roughly 85% observed a single time. Per germline, CDR1 MNHNS and CDR2 SASEGT. V shed 2 bases and J 7 bases; nucleotides not matched to a gene: 10. This CDR3 has 16 residues. This receptor was taken from an adult in good health. Specimen: peripheral blood, collected on day 0 of MenACWY control vaccination. V usage is TRBV6-1 and J usage is TRBJ2-3, with 9 bases that match TRBD2. The CDR3 protein is CASSEPLAGVRNTQYF. CDR3 nucleotide sequence: TGTGCCAGCAGTGAACCCTTAGCGGGAGTCCGCAATACGCAGTATTTT.